This T cell receptor beta chain is from a study of cytomegalovirus exposure and HLA in healthy donors. The PCR contained 60 Vbeta and 13 Jbeta primers. Sequencing was performed with immunoSEQ multiplex PCR; in TCRdb, only in-frame clones are kept and a portion is missing. Of some 180,000 clones in the sample, around 80% were seen once. Turning to this clone: As yet, its antigen is unknown.

The CDR3 totals 14 residues. Trimming left V 4 bases short and J 6 bases short, with 15 bases between. The germline V gene has CDR1 ENHRY and CDR2 SYGVKD. Samples came from healthy bone marrow donors. Study-level results: The later analysis indicated that the majority of CMV-associated TCR beta chains appeared HLA-restricted. TCR beta sequences reportedly predicted most subjects' HLA-A and HLA-B alleles accurately.

V is TRBV10-3 and J is TRBJ1-2; the D gene is possibly TRBD1 (6 bases). The sequence came from a woman in her sixties or seventies in good health and CMV-seropositive. Material: PBMCs. CDR3 bases: TGTGCCATCAGTGGGGGTCGGGGGGCGAATGGCTACACCTTC. Protein product: CAISGGRGANGYTF.